The rows below give T cell receptor beta chains drawn from one sample of a study of cytomegalovirus exposure and HLA in healthy donors. Sequenced by immunoSEQ multiplex PCR; TCRdb stores in-frame clones only, minus some. In the table there are about 130,000 clones, 81% of which are singletons. The sample consisted of PBMCs. These receptors were taken from a man in his late teens or twenties in good health and CMV-seropositive. Both conserved end residues are part of each CDR3. A D gene is named only where the DNA matches it firmly. Clone size is not always given. Where it is, it says once, few, many or a class for expanded clones.

j_call | d_call | cdr3_length | v_call | clone_size | cdr3_nt | cdr3_aa
TRBJ1-4 | TRBD1 | 17 | TRBV25-1 | - | TGTGCCAGCAGTGAAATGGGGACAGGGCTTCTCAATGAAAAACTGTTTTTT | CASSEMGTGLLNEKLFF
TRBJ1-5 | TRBD1 | 18 | TRBV5-6 | - | TGTGCCAGCAGCGGGGCAACAGGGGGGGAAAGGGGGGATCAGCCCCAGCATTTT | CASSGATGGERGDQPQHF
TRBJ2-7 | - | 15 | TRBV5-6 | once | TGTGCCAGCAGCCGATGGGCCCCCGGGGTTTACGAGCAGTACTTC | CASSRWAPGVYEQYF
TRBJ2-5 | - | 15 | TRBV7-2 | once | TGTGCCAGCAGCTTAGACGGAACAGGAGATGAGACCCAGTACTTC | CASSLDGTGDETQYF
TRBJ1-2 | - | 12 | TRBV2 | - | TGTGCCAGCAGTGTCCTTAACTATGGCTACACCTTT | CASSVLNYGYTF
TRBJ1-5 | TRBD1 | 15 | TRBV7-8 | - | TGTGCCAGCAGCGAGATGACAGGGGTCAATCAGCCCCAGCATTTT | CASSEMTGVNQPQHF
TRBJ2-2 | TRBD2 | 15 | TRBV19 | - | TGTGCCAGTAGTATAGCGCGCGGGGGACCCGGGGAGCTGTTTTTT | CASSIARGGPGELFF
TRBJ2-7 | TRBD1 | 15 | TRBV18 | - | TGTGCCAGCTCACCACCGACAGGGGAGCTCCACGAGCAGTACTTC | CASSPPTGELHEQYF
TRBJ1-2 | TRBD1 | 15 | TRBV9 | - | TGTGCCAGCAGCGTAGCGGGCAGGGGGCATGGTGGCTACACCTTC | CASSVAGRGHGGYTF
TRBJ2-3 | - | 13 | TRBV6-1 | few | TGTGCCAGCGGGCAGGGCGCCGTGGATACGCAGTATTTT | CASGQGAVDTQYF
TRBJ2-3 | - | 19 | TRBV4-3 | - | TGCGCCAGCAGCTGGGCTCAGGGGAGCCGCGGTGGCCACACAGATACGCAGTATTTT | CASSWAQGSRGGHTDTQYF
TRBJ1-1 | TRBD1 | 14 | TRBV7-8 | - | TGTGCCAGCAGCCCGCGACAGGGTAACACTGAAGCTTTCTTT | CASSPRQGNTEAFF
TRBJ1-5 | - | 14 | TRBV7-9 | - | TGTGCCAGCAGTCTGCAGGGGAACGAACAGCCCCAGCATTTT | CASSLQGNEQPQHF
TRBJ1-5 | TRBD1 | 19 | TRBV12-5 | - | TGTGCTAGTGGTTTGTCCGAACCGGGACAGGGGGGGCCCAATCAGCCCCAGCATTTT | CASGLSEPGQGGPNQPQHF
TRBJ1-2 | - | 16 | TRBV5-1 | few | TGCGCCAGCAGCTTAAGAAGGGACACCGAGAACTATGGCTACACCTTC | CASSLRRDTENYGYTF
TRBJ2-5 | TRBD2 | 15 | TRBV2 | - | TGTGCCAGCAGTGAAGTTCTCACTAGCGGAGAGACCCAGTACTTC | CASSEVLTSGETQYF
TRBJ1-2 | - | 15 | TRBV21-1 | once | TGTGCCAGCAGCAATAGACAGGGTACGTTCTATGGCTACACCTTC | CASSNRQGTFYGYTF
TRBJ2-1 | - | 15 | TRBV5-1 | - | TGCGCCAGCAGCTTTGAGGGCAGAGAATACAATGAGCAGTTCTTC | CASSFEGREYNEQFF
TRBJ1-1 | - | 13 | TRBV7-9 | - | TGTGCCAGCATCAACCGAGGAGGCGCTGAAGCTTTCTTT | CASINRGGAEAFF
TRBJ2-3 | - | 16 | TRBV9 | - | TGTGCCAGCAGCTTGCGCTGGGGAGCGGCCACAGATACGCAGTATTTT | CASSLRWGAATDTQYF
TRBJ2-7 | - | 15 | TRBV15 | - | TGTGCCACCAGCAGGCCCAGGGGCCTGACCTACGAGCAGTACTTC | CATSRPRGLTYEQYF
TRBJ1-1 | TRBD1 | 15 | TRBV7-9 | - | TGTTCCAGCAGCTTAAGATCGGGACAGACCTTTGAAGCTTTCTTT | CSSSLRSGQTFEAFF
TRBJ2-2 | - | 15 | TRBV7-9 | - | TGTGCCAGCAGCTTAATACAGGGCGACACCGGGGAGCTGTTTTTT | CASSLIQGDTGELFF
TRBJ1-2 | TRBD1 | 12 | TRBV29-1 | - | TGCAGCGTCCTGACAGGGCTTAATGGCTACACCTTC | CSVLTGLNGYTF
TRBJ1-1 | - | 14 | TRBV19 | - | TGTGCCAGTAGTATAGGGGGAGGAATCACTGAAGCTTTCTTT | CASSIGGGITEAFF
TRBJ2-3 | - | 11 | TRBV7-9 | - | TGTGCCAGCAGCTTAGGCGACAGAGAAGGATTT | CASSLGDREGF
TRBJ1-4 | - | 16 | TRBV7-2 | - | TGTGCCAGCAGCCCATGGTCGAGTCCTCCGGGTGAAAAACTGTTTTTT | CASSPWSSPPGEKLFF
TRBJ1-4 | TRBD1 | 15 | TRBV7-9 | - | TGTGCCAGCAGCTTGACACAGGGGACTAATGAAAAACTGTTTTTT | CASSLTQGTNEKLFF
TRBJ1-6 | - | 16 | TRBV6-1 | - | TGTGCCAGCAGTGACTTACGGAGCTCCTATAATTCACCCCTCCACTTT | CASSDLRSSYNSPLHF
TRBJ2-7 | TRBD1 | 13 | TRBV12-5 | - | TGTGCTAGTGGCTGGGACAGGTCCTACGAGCAGTACTTC | CASGWDRSYEQYF
TRBJ2-7 | - | 12 | TRBV5-1 | - | TGCGCCAGCAGCTTGGACAACTACGAGCAGTACTTC | CASSLDNYEQYF
TRBJ2-1 | TRBD2 | 16 | TRBV19 | - | TGTGCCAGTAGTATTGAAGCGGGAGGCTTCGTCAATGAGCAGTTCTTC | CASSIEAGGFVNEQFF
TRBJ2-4 | - | 14 | TRBV21-1 | - | TGTGCCAGCAGCAAACCCCACAGGGGGGACATTCAGTACTTC | CASSKPHRGDIQYF
TRBJ1-2 | - | 13 | TRBV6-1 | - | TGTGCCAGCAGTGAAACCCTTGGGCCTGGCTACACCTTC | CASSETLGPGYTF
TRBJ2-7 | TRBD2 | 15 | TRBV6-6 | few | TGTGCCAGCAGTCTCTCGGGGGGGGGATCCTACGAGCAGTACTTC | CASSLSGGGSYEQYF
TRBJ2-1 | - | 12 | TRBV4-2 | - | TGTGCCAGCAGCCATGGAGTGAATGAGCAGTTCTTC | CASSHGVNEQFF
TRBJ1-1 | - | 19 | TRBV19 | - | TGTGCCAGTAGTATAATCCTATACCCTCCGGGTACCATGAACACTGAAGCTTTCTTT | CASSIILYPPGTMNTEAFF
TRBJ2-5 | - | 15 | TRBV7-9 | once | TGTGCCAGCACCCCCTTTATGCTACGCCAAGAGACCCAGTACTTC | CASTPFMLRQETQYF
TRBJ2-7 | TRBD2 | 13 | TRBV30 | - | TGTGCCTGGACTATAGCGGGAATCAACGAGCAGTACTTC | CAWTIAGINEQYF
TRBJ2-7 | - | 15 | TRBV6-1 | once | TGTGCCAGCAGCAAGACCCGGGACAAAACCTACGAGCAGTACTTC | CASSKTRDKTYEQYF
TRBJ1-5 | TRBD1 | 18 | TRBV7-2 | - | TGTGCCAGCAGCTTAGGGGCAGGGGGCCCTTATAGCAATCAGCCCCAGCATTTT | CASSLGAGGPYSNQPQHF
TRBJ2-5 | TRBD2 | 16 | TRBV5-1 | - | TGCGCCAGCAGCCCTACCCTAGCGGGAGGTCCGGAGACCCAGTACTTC | CASSPTLAGGPETQYF
TRBJ1-1 | - | 13 | TRBV19 | - | TGTGCCAGTAGTATGAACAGGGACACTGAAGCTTTCTTT | CASSMNRDTEAFF
TRBJ2-7 | - | 14 | TRBV27 | - | TGTGCCAGCAGTTTGTCGGGAGCTCCCTACGAGCAGTACTTC | CASSLSGAPYEQYF
TRBJ1-5 | - | 14 | TRBV9 | - | TGTGCCAGCAGCGTGGGGGGGGCGTATCAGCCCCAGCATTTT | CASSVGGAYQPQHF
TRBJ2-1 | TRBD2 | 16 | TRBV7-2 | - | TGTGCCAGCAGCTTAACCAGCGGGGGAACCTACAATGAGCAGTTCTTC | CASSLTSGGTYNEQFF
TRBJ2-4 | TRBD1 | 17 | TRBV5-5 | few | TGTGCCAGCAGCTCCCTCGAGAGGGGACAGTCTTGGGACATTCAGTACTTC | CASSSLERGQSWDIQYF
TRBJ1-5 | - | 13 | TRBV27 | - | TGTGCCAGCAGGAGACAGGTAAATCAGCCCCAGCATTTT | CASRRQVNQPQHF
TRBJ2-5 | TRBD2 | 16 | TRBV2 | - | TGTGCCAGCACTTCTACTCCACTAGCGGCGATCGAGACCCAGTACTTC | CASTSTPLAAIETQYF
TRBJ1-1 | TRBD1 | 14 | TRBV7-9 | - | TGTTCCAGCAGCTTAGATGGACAGGGGGTAGAAGCTTTCTTT | CSSSLDGQGVEAFF
TRBJ2-2 | TRBD1 | 15 | TRBV10-2 | - | TGCGCCAGCAGTGATGGGACAGCGAACACCGGGGAGCTGTTTTTT | CASSDGTANTGELFF
TRBJ2-2 | - | 15 | TRBV7-9 | - | TGTGCCAGCAGCGGTGATACCGAGGTTACCGGGGAGCTGTTTTTT | CASSGDTEVTGELFF
TRBJ2-3 | TRBD2 | 20 | TRBV4-3 | - | TGCGCCAGCAGCCAATCCCCCGCCGGGACTAGCGGGATAAGCACAGATACGCAGTATTTT | CASSQSPAGTSGISTDTQYF
TRBJ1-1 | TRBD1 | 15 | TRBV4-3 | - | TGCGCCAGCAGCCAGACCGGACAGGGGGCCACTGAAGCTTTCTTT | CASSQTGQGATEAFF
TRBJ2-3 | - | 11 | TRBV19 | - | TGTGCCAGTAGTATGTATGGCACGCAGTATTTT | CASSMYGTQYF